These 20 T cell receptor beta chains came from one sample sequenced in a study of tumor-infiltrating lymphocytes in oesophageal squamous cell carcinoma. MiXCR, applied by TCRdb to the PCR reads, yields one record per CDR3 protein. The sample consists of roughly 12,000 distinct CDR3 sequences, roughly three fifths of them appearing once. Sequences were obtained from esophageal tumor tissue. The receptors derive from a female donor with esophageal squamous cell carcinoma.

CDR3 nucleotides: TGTGCCAGCTTGGAGGACAGGGGATCCTACGAGCAGTACTTC. This gives the protein CASLEDRGSYEQYF. This chain joins TRBV28 and TRBJ2-7; 9 positions agree with TRBD1. The length of the CDR3 is 14 residues. Germline V gene lookup returns CDR1 MDHEN and CDR2 SYDVKM. With 8 bases clipped from V and 1 base from J, the junction kept 6 bases outside the gene matches.

The genes are TRBV5-4 and TRBJ2-3; D may be TRBD1 or TRBD2 (5 bases each). The length of the CDR3 is 13 residues. The germline gives CDR1 SGHNT, CDR2 YYREEE (reference sequence). Between the trimmed V and J ends, which lost 0 bases and 14 bases, there was a span of 16 bases. The CDR3 DNA is TGTGCCAGCAGCTTGGCGGGGACCGGGGAGCTGTATTTT. Protein: CASSLAGTGELYF.

This clonotype was detected ten times or more. The J gene is TRBJ1-3, the V gene TRBV6-1, with D unresolved. V shed 5 bases and J shed 3 bases, with 8 bases lying between them. This CDR3 has 13 residues. In germline, CDR1 is MNHNS, CDR2 SASEGT. The CDR3 nucleotides are TGTGCCAGCAGTTCGGAAATTGGAAACACCATATATTTT. This translates into CASSSEIGNTIYF.

This clonotype was found many times. This rearrangement joins TRBV7-2 to TRBJ2-7, with unresolved D. Germline CDR1 reads SGHTA; CDR2 reads FQGNSA. The CDR3 is 14 amino acids. The V gene lost 1 base and the J gene lost 4 bases, with 11 bases spanning the gap. Written as DNA, the CDR3 is TGTGCCAGCAGCTTAGGTGGCGGCCTTTACGAGCAGTACTTC. This sequence encodes CASSLGGGLYEQYF.

The chain has TRBV11-3 and TRBJ2-1; D call uncertain. Germline V lookup: CDR1 SGHNT, CDR2 YENEEA. Trimming shortened V by 1 base and J by 8 bases, and 9 bases separated the two germline ends. The CDR3 runs to 13 residues. CDR3 protein: CASSLGRRDEQFF. The CDR3 DNA reads as TGTGCCAGCAGCTTAGGCCGCAGAGATGAGCAGTTCTTC.

The J gene is TRBJ2-1, the V gene TRBV7-2; tentatively, D is TRBD2 (5 bases). The CDR3 spans 15 residues. The V gene's germline CDR1 is SGHTA and CDR2 FQGNSA. The germline V and J ends were trimmed by 1 base and 7 bases, with 14 bases remaining between them. The CDR3 is CASSLVGGSFNEQFF. In DNA form, the CDR3 reads TGTGCCAGCAGCTTAGTGGGCGGGTCCTTTAATGAGCAGTTCTTC.

The chain recombines TRBV7-8 with TRBJ2-1; tentatively, D is TRBD2 (6 bases). This CDR3 comprises 11 residues. Germline-derived CDR1 and CDR2 are SGHVS and FQNEAQ. V shed 7 bases and J shed 8 bases, with 9 bases lying between them. CDR3 nucleotides: TGTGCCAGCAAGGAGGGACATGAGCAGTTCTTC. It yields the protein CASKEGHEQFF.

The chain carries TRBV7-6 and TRBJ2-5, with D unclear. The CDR3 sequence is 14 residues long. Deletions cut 2 bases from V and 2 bases from J, with 9 bases between. CDR1 is SGHVS, CDR2 FNYEAQ, per germline. The CDR3 nucleotides read TGTGCCAGCAGCTTATCCCAGGCTCAAGAGACCCAGTACTTC. Encoded protein: CASSLSQAQETQYF. The full variable domain, its missing parts supplied by reference TRBV7-6 and TRBJ2-5, is GAGVSQSPRYKVTKRGQDVALRCDPISGHVSLYWYRQALGQGPEFLTYFNYEAQQDKSGLPNDRFSAERPEGSISTLTIQRTEQRDSAMYRCASSLSQAQETQYFGPGTRLLVL.

V gene TRBV5-1 combines with J gene TRBJ2-3; D possibly corresponds to TRBD1 (6 bases). This CDR3 contains 15 residues. With 4 bases removed from V and 6 bases from J, the gap between germline ends came to 18 bases. Germline V gene data show CDR1 as SGHRS and CDR2 as YFSETQ. Here the CDR3 DNA reads TGCGCCAGCAGCCCGGGACAAGTGTCGAGGGATACGCAGTATTTT. It translates to CASSPGQVSRDTQYF. The variable domain in full, with the rest retrieved from reference TRBV5-1 and TRBJ2-3, is KAGVTQTPRYLIKTRGQQVTLSCSPISGHRSVSWYQQTPGQGLQFLFEYFSETQRNKGNFPGRFSGRQFSNSRSEMNVSTLELGDSALYLCASSPGQVSRDTQYFGPGTRLTVL.

The V gene is TRBV12-3 or TRBV12-4, the J gene TRBJ2-2, with D possibly TRBD1 on 5 matching bases. V lost 3 bases and J lost 1, with 9 bases in between. CDR3 length: 15 residues. The CDR3 is CASSFQGMNTGELFF. The CDR3 DNA is TGTGCCAGCAGTTTTCAGGGAATGAACACCGGGGAGCTGTTTTTT.

The sample holds a few counts of this clonotype. This chain connects TRBV6-4 to TRBJ2-3; D remains ambiguous. The CDR3 is 14 amino acids. V gave up 5 bases and J gave up 0 bases, with 9 bases separating them. Germline CDR1 MRHNA, CDR2 SNTAGT. CDR3 in amino acids: CASSKLTSTDTQYF. CDR3 DNA sequence: TGTGCCAGCAGTAAACTAACTAGCACAGATACGCAGTATTTT.

The V call is TRBV6-5, the J call TRBJ2-6, with TRBD2 matching 10 bases. The closer fit of TRBJ2-7 to the DNA end suggests the J call may be wrong. The CDR3 loop spans 14 amino acids. Germline values: CDR1 MNHEY, CDR2 SVGAGI. Written as DNA, the CDR3 is TGTGCCAGCTTGCGAAGCGGGAGGGTCTACGAGCAGTACTTC. It is translated as CASLRSGRVYEQYF.

The chain couples TRBV7-2 to TRBJ2-1; no clear D. Germline V lookup: CDR1 SGHTA, CDR2 FQGNSA. The CDR3 consists of 12 residues. Trimming stripped 2 bases from V and 4 bases from J, with 3 bases between. Here the CDR3 DNA reads TGTGCCAGCAGCTTATTATACAATGAGCAGTTCTTC. Translating gives CASSLLYNEQFF.

This clonotype was seen many times. This sequence joins TRBV5-6 and TRBJ1-1; the match to TRBD1 covers 7 bases. Germline-derived CDR1 and CDR2 are SGHDT and YYEEEE. V was clipped by 4 bases and J by 4 bases; unmatched bases: 7. The CDR3 covers 14 residues. CDR3: CASSPTGSSTEAFF. The DNA for the CDR3 is TGTGCCAGCAGCCCGACAGGGTCTAGCACTGAAGCTTTCTTT.

CDR3 nucleotides: TGTGCCAGCAGCTTACCCGCCCCCGGGCACGGCTACACCTTC. It specifies CASSLPAPGHGYTF. This chain joins TRBV7-9 and TRBJ2-4; D gene ambiguous. The J call may not be correct, given that the DNA end is closer to TRBJ1-2. Germline V lookup: CDR1 SEHNR, CDR2 FQNEAQ (reference sequence). This CDR3 region has 14 residues.

This chain uses TRBV7-8 with TRBJ1-4; no definite D call. Per the germline V gene, CDR1 is SGHVS and CDR2 is FQNEAQ. V was pared by 4 bases and J by 0 bases, with 6 bases between. The CDR3 consists of 14 residues. The CDR3 DNA sequence: TGTGCCAGCAGCTCGGTCTCAACTAATGAAAAACTGTTTTTT. Its translation: CASSSVSTNEKLFF.

This chain links TRBV6-2 or TRBV6-3 with TRBJ1-5; tentative D call: TRBD1 (5 bases). Trimming took off 6 bases at V and 5 bases at J, with 11 bases between the two ends. The CDR3 runs to 13 residues. Looked up from germline, CDR1 is MNHEY and CDR2 is SVGEGT. The CDR3 protein is CASRTRRDQPQHF. The CDR3 DNA is TGTGCCAGCAGGACACGCAGGGATCAGCCCCAGCATTTT.

This clonotype was observed a few times. The limits of the CDR3 on the DNA are not certain, so only TCRdb's listed CDR3 is given. The chain uses TRBV14 and TRBJ2-1; the D call TRBD1 from the table was never checked on the DNA. Germline V lookup: CDR1 SGHDN, CDR2 FVKESK. 15 amino acids form the CDR3, both terminal residues included. The chain's CDR3 is CASRVPGQLWLHLRF.

Notes on this clonotype: Since a much larger clone is just one base distant, this may be a read error. V and J are TRBV7-2 and TRBJ2-7, with unresolved D. The J call may be mistaken, given a closer DNA end match to TRBJ2-1. There are 11 residues in the CDR3. CDR1 SGHTA and CDR2 FQGNSA come from the germline V gene. Written as DNA, the CDR3 is TGTGCCAGCAGCTTAAGCAGGGAGCAGTTCTTC. Protein sequence: CASSLSREQFF.

The rearrangement joins TRBV7-9 to TRBJ2-7; no clear D gene. Trimming removed 1 base from V and 6 bases from J, with 7 bases in between. The germline CDR1 and CDR2 sequences are SEHNR and FQNEAQ (reference sequence). The CDR3 is 12 residues long. In DNA form, the CDR3 reads TGTGCCAGCAGCTTAGGCGGAAGCGAGCAGTACTTC. It yields the protein CASSLGGSEQYF.